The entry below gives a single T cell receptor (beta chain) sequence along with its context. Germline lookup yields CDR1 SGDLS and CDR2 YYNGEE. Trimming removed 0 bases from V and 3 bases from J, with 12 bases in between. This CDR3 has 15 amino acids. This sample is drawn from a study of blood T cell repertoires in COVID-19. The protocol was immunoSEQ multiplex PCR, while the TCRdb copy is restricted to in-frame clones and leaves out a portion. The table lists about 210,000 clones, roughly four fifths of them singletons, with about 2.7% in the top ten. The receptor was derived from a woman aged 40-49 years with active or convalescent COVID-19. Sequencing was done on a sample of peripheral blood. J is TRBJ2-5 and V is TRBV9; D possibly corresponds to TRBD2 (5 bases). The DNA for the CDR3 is TGTGCCAGCAGCGTAGCTGGAGGCCTAAAAGAGACCCAGTACTTC. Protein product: CASSVAGGLKETQYF.